Shown below are 24 T cell receptor beta chains from a single sample sequenced in a study of low-dose radiotherapy and immunotherapy resistance in tumors. This sample's time point: before trial treatment. TRAV and TRBV primers primed cDNA for both TCRalpha and TCRbeta. The authors ran around 20 PCR cycles to amplify TCRs with a constant-region primer and V-primer adapter. TCRdb itself ran the reads through MiXCR, one entry per CDR3 protein. Seen here are about 82,000 distinct CDR3 sequences, under 20% observed once, and the top ten hold less than 6%. Specimen: PBMCs, collected before treatment. All receptors come from a male donor with prostate cancer.

The chain joins TRBV5-1 to TRBJ1-5; D remains unclear. In germline, CDR1 is SGHRS, CDR2 YFSETQ. The CDR3 loop spans 13 amino acids. Trimming pared 4 bases from V and 9 bases from J, leaving 14 bases between. CDR3 sequence (DNA): TGCGCCAGCAGCAATGGACCGCGACGGCCCCAGCATTTT. Protein: CASSNGPRRPQHF.

This clonotype was recorded many times. J is TRBJ2-1 and V is TRBV4-2; TRBD1 agrees at 9 bases. J gave up 3 bases and V 8 bases, and 5 bases lay outside the gene matches. CDR3 length: 14 residues. CDR1 and CDR2 (germline): LGHNA, YNFKEQ. The CDR3 coding sequence is TGTGCCAGCGGGATGACAGGGGGCTACAATGAGCAGTTCTTC. The encoded protein is CASGMTGGYNEQFF.

Details on this clonotype: It is likely a read error: a sequence one base away is far more abundant. The chain has TRBV4-2 and TRBJ2-7; 9 bases line up with TRBD2. The V gene's germline CDR1 is LGHNA and CDR2 YNFKEQ. V shed 0 bases and J 7 bases; nucleotides not matched to a gene: 10. The CDR3 loop spans 16 amino acids. The CDR3 coding sequence is TGTGCCAGCAGCCAAGATAGACAGCGGGGGGTCAATGAGCAGTACTTC. Its translation: CASSQDRQRGVNEQYF.

V and J are TRBV28 and TRBJ1-4, with D hard to call. Germline V gene lookup returns CDR1 MDHEN and CDR2 SYDVKM. There are 12 residues in the CDR3. Deletions cut 5 bases from V and 12 bases from J, with 13 bases between. CDR3 nucleotide sequence: TGTGCCAGCAGTCCTAACCCCATAGAACTGTTTTTT. Encoded protein: CASSPNPIELFF.

This clonotype was picked up many times. The V gene is TRBV6-1, the J gene TRBJ2-5, with D possibly matching TRBD2 (6 bases). Germline values: CDR1 MNHNS, CDR2 SASEGT. The CDR3 runs to 13 residues. V lost 6 bases to trimming and J lost 5 bases, with 13 bases between them. The CDR3 reads CASSRTRGETQYF. The CDR3 bases are TGTGCCAGCAGCCGAACCCGGGGGGAGACCCAGTACTTC.

This clonotype came up many times. The rearrangement uses TRBV30 and TRBJ1-2; unclear D gene. The CDR3 sequence is 12 residues long. CDR1 GTSNPN and CDR2 SVGIG come from the germline V gene (reference sequence). Trimming shortened V by 2 bases and J by 6 bases, and 10 bases separated the two germline ends. The CDR3 spells CAWSREVDGYTF. DNA of the CDR3: TGTGCCTGGAGTAGGGAAGTCGATGGCTACACCTTC.

This clonotype was counted ten times or more. The genes are TRBV5-6 and TRBJ1-4, with a weak D call TRBD1 (5 bases). V gave up 4 bases and J gave up 0 bases, with 31 bases separating them. CDR1 SGHDT and CDR2 YYEEEE come from the germline V gene. This CDR3 has 22 amino acids. CDR3 region: CASSHQEFSGREVRTTNEKLFF. CDR3 nucleotide sequence: TGTGCCAGCAGCCACCAGGAATTTTCTGGCAGGGAGGTTCGAACAACTAATGAAAAACTGTTTTTT. Full variable domain (missing parts from reference TRBV5-6 and TRBJ1-4): DAGVTQSPTHLIKTRGQQVTLRCSPKSGHDTVSWYQQALGQGPQFIFQYYEEEERQRGNFPDRFSGHQFPNYSSELNVNALLLGDSALYLCASSHQEFSGREVRTTNEKLFFGSGTQLSVL.

This clonotype was counted many times. The chain carries TRBV5-1 and TRBJ1-1; D unclear. This CDR3 is 13 amino acids long. Germline loops: CDR1 SGHRS, CDR2 YFSETQ. The germline V and J ends were trimmed by 0 bases and 1 base, with 4 bases remaining between them. In nucleotides, the CDR3 is TGCGCCAGCAGCTTGGGATCGAACACTGAAGCTTTCTTT. As protein: CASSLGSNTEAFF. Using reference TRBV5-1 and TRBJ1-1 for the parts outside the CDR3, the full variable domain is KAGVTQTPRYLIKTRGQQVTLSCSPISGHRSVSWYQQTPGQGLQFLFEYFSETQRNKGNFPGRFSGRQFSNSRSEMNVSTLELGDSALYLCASSLGSNTEAFFGQGTRLTVV.

The table lists this clonotype with many counts. The chain uses TRBV10-1 and TRBJ2-5; 13 positions match TRBD2. Germline CDR1 and CDR2: WNHNN and SYGVQD (reference sequence). CDR3 length equals 16 residues. J was trimmed by 1 base and V by 8 bases; bases with no gene match: 7. The DNA of the CDR3 is TGCGCCAGCGGCTGGACTAGCGGGGGCCTCCAAGAGACCCAGTACTTC. Its protein is CASGWTSGGLQETQYF.

This clonotype has a count of ten or more. V is TRBV7-9 and J is TRBJ2-1, with TRBD1 matching over 10 bases. This CDR3 has 16 residues. The junction had 6 bases not matched to a gene; V was cut back by 0 bases and J by 7 bases. In germline, CDR1 is SEHNR, CDR2 FQNEAQ (reference sequence). The CDR3 nucleotides are TGTGCCAGCAGCTTAGCGGCCCGGGACAGGGGTAATGAGCAGTTCTTC. Its translation: CASSLAARDRGNEQFF. The variable domain in full, completed from reference TRBV7-9 and TRBJ2-1, reads DTGVSQNPRHKITKRGQNVTFRCDPISEHNRLYWYRQTLGQGPEFLTYFQNEAQLEKSRLLSDRFSAERPKGSFSTLEIQRTEQGDSAMYLCASSLAARDRGNEQFFGPGTRLTVL.

J is TRBJ1-1 and V is TRBV28; 7 bases are shared with TRBD1. CDR1 is MDHEN and CDR2 is SYDVKM in the germline V gene. J was trimmed by 1 base and V by 5 bases; bases with no gene match: 7. This CDR3 spans 15 amino acids. The CDR3 sequence is CASSPPGGANTEAFF. DNA for the CDR3: TGTGCCAGCAGTCCACCAGGGGGGGCGAACACTGAAGCTTTCTTT.

This clonotype was detected many times. J is TRBJ2-1 and V is TRBV5-1; 9 bases map to TRBD2. The CDR3 has 15 residues. Germline lookup yields CDR1 SGHRS and CDR2 YFSETQ. V lost 0 bases and J lost 2; bases outside the gene matches: 0. As DNA, the CDR3 is TGCGCCAGCAGCTTGGCTAGCGGGGCCTACAATGAGCAGTTCTTC. Its translation: CASSLASGAYNEQFF.

This clonotype was seen ten or more times. V and J are TRBV5-1 and TRBJ1-4; perhaps TRBD1 as D (5 bases). CDR3 length: 15 residues. Per the germline V gene, CDR1 is SGHRS and CDR2 is YFSETQ. V lost 4 bases, J lost 8 bases, and 18 bases lay in between. This chain's CDR3 is CASSPAPGGTEKLFF. Here the CDR3 DNA reads TGCGCCAGCAGCCCGGCGCCCGGCGGGACCGAAAAACTGTTTTTT.

This sequence joins TRBV7-2 and TRBJ2-7; the match to TRBD2 covers 10 bases. Germline V gene lookup returns CDR1 SGHTA and CDR2 FQGNSA. J lost 4 bases, V lost 4 bases, and 4 bases had no gene match. CDR3 length: 14 residues. Written as DNA, the CDR3 is TGTGCCAGCAGCTCCCTAGCGGGAGATTACGAGCAGTACTTC. Residues: CASSSLAGDYEQYF. Looking up the rest from reference TRBV7-2 and TRBJ2-7 gives the full variable domain: GAGVSQSPSNKVTEKGKDVELRCDPISGHTALYWYRQSLGQGLEFLIYFQGNSAPDKSGLPSDRFSAERTGGSVSTLTIQRTQQEDSAVYLCASSSLAGDYEQYFGPGTRLTVT.

Remarks on this clonotype: At one end the junction does not follow the germline gene, possibly because of a read error. This chain joins TRBV11-1 and TRBJ2-7; the match to TRBD1 covers 7 bases. CDR3 length: 12 residues. Germline V gene lookup returns CDR1 SGHAT and CDR2 FQDESV (reference sequence). CDR3 nucleotide sequence: TGTGCCAGCAGATTAGGGGGCTACGAACAGTACTTC. Translated, it gives CASRLGGYEQYF.

In its sample, this clonotype was seen many times. The genes are TRBV5-6 and TRBJ1-5; TRBD1 might be the D (6 bases). The length of the CDR3 is 15 residues. The germline gives CDR1 SGHDT, CDR2 YYEEEE. Trimming took 4 bases from V and 3 from J, leaving 14 bases between them. The CDR3 bases are TGTGCCAGCAGCCAACAGGGATGGTACAATCAGCCCCAGCATTTT. Translation: CASSQQGWYNQPQHF. The full variable domain, in which reference TRBV5-6 and TRBJ1-5 provide the parts outside the CDR3, is DAGVTQSPTHLIKTRGQQVTLRCSPKSGHDTVSWYQQALGQGPQFIFQYYEEEERQRGNFPDRFSGHQFPNYSSELNVNALLLGDSALYLCASSQQGWYNQPQHFGDGTRLSIL.

This clonotype was seen many times. The V call is TRBV10-3, the J call TRBJ1-3; D ambiguous. The CDR3 contains 12 residues. CDR1 and CDR2 from the germline V gene are ENHRY and SYGVKD. The V gene lost 0 bases and the J gene lost 8 bases, with 5 bases spanning the gap. The CDR3 is CAISESSYTIYF. CDR3 coding DNA: TGTGCCATCAGTGAGTCTTCCTACACCATATATTTT.

Concerning this clonotype itself: This may come from a read error, since a much larger clone is one base off. This chain connects TRBV29-1 to TRBJ1-1; D gene unclear. From germline, CDR1 is SQVTM and CDR2 ANQGSEA. The CDR3 consists of 13 residues. Here the CDR3 DNA reads TGCAGCGTTGTTCCGGGTCCAGGCACTGAACCTTTCTTT. Protein: CSVVPGPGTEPFF.

This clonotype was recorded many times. The chain combines TRBV7-2 with TRBJ1-5, with D perhaps TRBD1 (5 bases). The CDR3 totals 15 residues. CDR1 SGHTA and CDR2 FQGNSA come from the germline V gene. V lost 5 bases, J lost 4 bases, and 15 bases lay in between. This chain's CDR3 is CASSPPGTQNQPQHF. The CDR3 DNA reads as TGTGCCAGCAGCCCTCCCGGGACTCAAAATCAGCCCCAGCATTTT.

Many counts were recorded for this clonotype. V gene TRBV20-1 combines with J gene TRBJ2-7; possible D gene TRBD1, 6 bases. The CDR3 totals 16 residues. Trimming pared 0 bases from V and 2 bases from J, leaving 17 bases between. Germline V CDR1 and CDR2: DFQATT, SNEGSKA (reference sequence). The CDR3 DNA reads TGCAGTGCTAGAGATCGAGAAAGGGGGAACCCCTACGAGCAGTACTTC. Its protein is CSARDRERGNPYEQYF.

The DNA for the CDR3 is TGCGCCAGCAGCTTGAGGGCCAGCTTGCAAGAGACCCAGTACTTC. It codes for CASSLRASLQETQYF. V is TRBV5-1 and J is TRBJ2-5; D is undetermined. Germline loops: CDR1 SGHRS, CDR2 YFSETQ. The CDR3 has 15 residues. The V end was cut by 1 base, the J end by 2 bases, with 12 bases between.

About this clonotype itself: A single base is all that separates this from a far larger clone, so a read error is likely. This chain connects TRBV27 to TRBJ1-5; D unclear. This CDR3 is 10 amino acids long. The germline gives CDR1 MNHEY, CDR2 SMNVEV (reference sequence). Here the CDR3 reads CATRAQPKHF. The CDR3 region has the DNA TGTGCCACCCGGGCCCAGCCCAAGCATTTT.

This clonotype was detected ten times or more. CDR3 region: CASSTQGAEIDTQYF. The CDR3 DNA reads as TGTGCCAGCTCGACACAGGGGGCTGAAATCGATACGCAGTATTTT. J is TRBJ2-3 and V is TRBV18; 9 bases line up with TRBD1. V gave up 6 bases and J gave up 6 bases; unmatched junction bases: 10. The CDR3 is 15 residues long. The germline V gene encodes CDR1 KGHSH and CDR2 LQKENI.

In its sample, this clonotype was seen many times. This chain connects TRBV7-2 to TRBJ2-1, with D possibly matching TRBD2 (5 bases). The CDR3 has 15 residues. Trimming pared 1 base from V and 10 bases from J, leaving 17 bases between. Germline V gene data show CDR1 as SGHTA and CDR2 as FQGNSA. CDR3 coding DNA: TGTGCCAGCAGCTTAGGTGGGCCGCCTGGGGAGGAGCAGTTCTTC. Amino acids: CASSLGGPPGEEQFF.